This T cell receptor beta chain was observed in a study of cytomegalovirus exposure and HLA in healthy donors. The primer mix had 60 Vbeta and 13 Jbeta primers. Some clones are missing from TCRdb's copy, which holds only in-frame ones; the method was immunoSEQ multiplex PCR. Altogether about 97,000 clones are present, roughly 70% being singletons, with the ten largest covering more than 9%. This CDR3 contains 14 residues. CDR1 is SEHNR, CDR2 FQNEAQ, per germline (reference sequence). V lost 0 bases, J lost 7 bases, and 2 bases stayed unmatched. This rearrangement joins TRBV7-9 to TRBJ1-1, with TRBD1 matching over 10 bases. The sample was PBMCs. This receptor was obtained from a man aged 50-60 years in good health and CMV-seronegative. The CDR3 sequence: CASSLAGTGVEAFF. CDR3 DNA sequence: TGTGCCAGCAGCTTAGCGGGGACAGGGGTTGAAGCTTTCTTT. The whole variable domain, filled in from reference TRBV7-9 and TRBJ1-1, reads DTGVSQNPRHKITKRGQNVTFRCDPISEHNRLYWYRQTLGQGPEFLTYFQNEAQLEKSRLLSDRFSAERPKGSFSTLEIQRTEQGDSAMYLCASSLAGTGVEAFFGQGTRLTVV.